This TCR beta chain was recovered during a study of T-cell reconstitution after alpha-beta-depleted transplantation in children. It was with unique molecular identifiers that the TCRbeta library was prepared. Using its own MiXCR run on the PCR reads, TCRdb lists one record per CDR3 protein. In the table there are 440,000 or so distinct CDR3 sequences, around two fifths of which are singletons. J was trimmed by 1 base and V by 4 bases; bases with no gene match: 7. This CDR3 has 15 residues. The germline V gene has CDR1 SGHRS and CDR2 YFSETQ. The gene calls are TRBV5-1 and TRBJ1-1; 7 nucleotides agree with TRBD1. This TCR was recovered from a girl aged 2 to 10 with aplastic anemia, due to receive a stem cell transplant. The material was PBMCs, obtained before TCRalphabeta/CD19-depleted stem cell transplant. CDR3 DNA sequence: TGCGCCAGCAGCGCCCGACAGGGAGAGAACACTGAAGCTTTCTTT. This codes for CASSARQGENTEAFF.